The 26 T cell receptor beta chains below were found in one sample sequenced in a study of cytomegalovirus exposure and HLA in healthy donors. Sequencing was performed with immunoSEQ multiplex PCR; in TCRdb, only in-frame clones are kept and a portion is missing. The repertoire consists of roughly 71,000 clones, with about 95% occurring once and the leading ten covering under 0.75%. The sequenced material came from PBMCs. The receptors here all came from a woman aged 18-29 years in good health and CMV-seronegative.

This chain uses TRBV9 with TRBJ2-5; 9 bases line up with TRBD2. The V gene's germline CDR1 is SGDLS and CDR2 YYNGEE. There are 16 residues in the CDR3. After removal of 1 base from V and 5 bases from J, the junction contained 9 bases not matched to a gene. The CDR3 DNA sequence: TGTGCCAGCAGCGTAAGCGGCGGGGGGGCGACGGAGACCCAGTACTTC. This codes for CASSVSGGGATETQYF. The full variable domain, its missing parts supplied by reference TRBV9 and TRBJ2-5, is DSGVTQTPKHLITATGQRVTLRCSPRSGDLSVYWYQQSLDQGLQFLIQYYNGEERAKGNILERFSAQQFPDLHSELNLSSLELGDSALYFCASSVSGGGATETQYFGPGTRLLVL.

V and J are TRBV28 and TRBJ2-2; 12 positions agree with TRBD2. This CDR3 region has 15 residues. Germline-derived CDR1 and CDR2 are MDHEN and SYDVKM. The ends lost 8 bases at V and 0 bases at J; junction bases unmatched: 1. The CDR3 region is CASGLAGTNTGELFF. CDR3 DNA: TGTGCCAGCGGACTAGCGGGGACGAACACCGGGGAGCTGTTTTTT.

The chain joins TRBV6-1 to TRBJ1-2, with 8 nucleotides matching TRBD1. The J segment lost 4 bases and the V segment lost 6 bases, leaving 7 bases of the junction unmatched. The CDR3 sequence is 14 residues long. The germline V gene encodes CDR1 MNHNS and CDR2 SASEGT. CDR3 amino acids: CASRRTGTGYGYTF. The CDR3 bases are TGTGCCAGCAGACGAACCGGGACAGGCTATGGCTACACCTTC.

The rearrangement uses TRBV15 and TRBJ2-2; 8 nucleotides match TRBD1. V trimming: 4 bases; J trimming: 7 bases; junction bases outside the gene matches: 5. The CDR3 has 14 amino acids. Germline V CDR1 and CDR2: LNHNV, YYDKDF (reference sequence). The CDR3 bases are TGTGCCACCAGCACAGGGGGCTTAGTCGGGGAGCTGTTTTTT. Amino acid sequence: CATSTGGLVGELFF.

The chain is built from TRBV7-9 and TRBJ2-7, with D possibly matching TRBD1 (6 bases). This CDR3 is 13 amino acids long. The germline CDR1 and CDR2 sequences are SEHNR and FQNEAQ (reference sequence). Trimming took 4 bases from V and 1 from J, leaving 8 bases between them. DNA for the CDR3: TGTGCCAGCAGCTCAGGGGTTTCCTACGAGCAGTACTTC. Its translation: CASSSGVSYEQYF.

This rearrangement joins TRBV9 to TRBJ2-5; 9 positions match TRBD1. Germline V lookup: CDR1 SGDLS, CDR2 YYNGEE. This CDR3 spans 15 amino acids. Germline trimming cut 2 bases from V and 5 bases from J; bases unmatched to any gene: 7. For the CDR3, the DNA is TGTGCCAGCAGCGTTGGACAGGGGCCCGAGGAGACCCAGTACTTC. Protein: CASSVGQGPEETQYF.

This chain connects TRBV7-9 to TRBJ2-5; 8 nucleotides match TRBD2. The CDR3 extends over 15 amino acids. Germline lookup yields CDR1 SEHNR and CDR2 FQNEAQ (reference sequence). Losses at the gene ends were 8 bases for V and 4 bases for J; bases not matched to a gene: 12. The CDR3 sequence: CASEIGGARGETQYF. CDR3 coding DNA: TGTGCCAGCGAAATCGGGGGGGCCCGAGGAGAGACCCAGTACTTC.

The chain links TRBV7-6 to TRBJ2-5; D is unclear. Germline CDR1 is SGHVS and CDR2 is FNYEAQ. CDR3 length equals 15 residues. V lost 4 bases and J 5 bases, leaving 17 bases between the germline ends. The CDR3 region has the DNA TGTGCCAGCAGCTCTTCCGGAGCCTTGAGGGAGACCCAGTACTTC. The encoded protein is CASSSSGALRETQYF.

The chain joins TRBV18 to TRBJ1-1, with D possibly matching TRBD1 (6 bases). This CDR3 region has 15 residues. Germline lookup yields CDR1 KGHSH and CDR2 LQKENI. V was trimmed by 3 bases and J by 6 bases, leaving 17 bases between them. CDR3: CASSPKTGSSPEAFF. CDR3 bases: TGTGCCAGCTCACCGAAGACAGGATCGAGCCCTGAAGCTTTCTTT.

The rearrangement links TRBV6-5 to TRBJ1-3; no reliable D call. The CDR3 extends over 15 amino acids. V shed 0 bases and J shed 3 bases, with 9 bases lying between them. Germline values: CDR1 MNHEY, CDR2 SVGAGI. The CDR3 nucleotides are TGTGCCAGCAGTTACTCGATGGCTGGTGGAAACACCATATATTTT. It is translated as CASSYSMAGGNTIYF.

This clone was seen only once. This sample also contains other DNA sequences that code for the same CDR3. The genes are TRBV6-5 and TRBJ2-7; 7 bases line up with TRBD2. Germline V lookup: CDR1 MNHEY, CDR2 SVGAGI. The CDR3 contains 14 residues. Trimming at V came to 0 bases and at J to 3 bases, leaving 2 bases not matched to a gene. The CDR3 loop reads CASSYSGGSYEQYF. Here the CDR3 DNA reads TGTGCCAGCAGTTACTCCGGGGGGAGCTACGAGCAGTACTTC.

This clone is a singleton in its sample. The V gene is TRBV7-2, the J gene TRBJ2-7; unclear D gene. V was shortened by 5 bases and J by 7 bases, with 9 bases between the two germline ends. This CDR3 is 11 amino acids long. Germline lookup yields CDR1 SGHTA and CDR2 FQGNSA. In DNA form, the CDR3 reads TGTGCCAGCAGCGTGACTTTGGAGCAGTACTTC. Translated, it gives CASSVTLEQYF.

This clone was seen only a few times. The rearrangement links TRBV5-4 to TRBJ2-7; 9 nucleotides agree with TRBD2. This CDR3 comprises 15 residues. After removal of 0 bases from V and 4 bases from J, the junction contained 5 bases not matched to a gene. Germline CDR1 is SGHNT and CDR2 is YYREEE (reference sequence). The CDR3 here is CASSLVPGLAYEQYF. DNA of the CDR3: TGTGCCAGCAGCTTGGTACCGGGACTAGCTTACGAGCAGTACTTC.

CDR3 in amino acids: CASSYYGSGELFF. The CDR3, as DNA: TGTGCCAGCAGTTACTACGGGTCCGGGGAGCTGTTTTTT. This chain joins TRBV6-5 and TRBJ2-2, with D unresolved. V was clipped by 1 base and J by 6 bases, with 6 bases between them. The CDR3 length is 13 residues. CDR1 is MNHEY and CDR2 is SVGAGI in the germline V gene.

This clone was detected once. V and J are TRBV5-1 and TRBJ2-3; possible D gene TRBD2, 6 bases. Per the germline V gene, CDR1 is SGHRS and CDR2 is YFSETQ. The CDR3 runs 17 residues. Trimming removed 0 bases from V and 0 bases from J, with 14 bases in between. In DNA, the CDR3 is TGCGCCAGCAGCTTGGTACTTCGGGGGAAAAGCACAGATACGCAGTATTTT. Its translation is CASSLVLRGKSTDTQYF.

V is TRBV2 and J is TRBJ1-5; D might be TRBD1 (5 bases). This CDR3 spans 14 amino acids. Trimming removed 7 bases from V and 4 bases from J, with 14 bases in between. Germline CDR1 SNHLY, CDR2 FYNNEI. The CDR3, as DNA: TGTGCCAGCAACCCCAGGGAGGGGAATCAGCCCCAGCATTTT. Translated, it gives CASNPREGNQPQHF.

The CDR3 here is CASSRRQVRNQPQHF. The CDR3 DNA reads TGTGCCAGCAGCCGGAGACAGGTCCGAAATCAGCCCCAGCATTTT. The chain combines TRBV5-6 with TRBJ1-5; D is perhaps TRBD1 (6 bases). The CDR3 runs to 15 residues. Germline assignment: CDR1 SGHDT and CDR2 YYEEEE. Trimming pared 4 bases from V and 4 bases from J, leaving 15 bases between.

The V and J genes are TRBV27 and TRBJ1-2; 10 positions match TRBD1. The germline gives CDR1 MNHEY, CDR2 SMNVEV (reference sequence). Germline trimming cut 5 bases from V and 7 bases from J; bases unmatched to any gene: 4. CDR3 length equals 13 residues. In DNA form, the CDR3 reads TGTGCCAGCAGTATGACAGGGGGCTCTGGCTACACCTTC. As protein: CASSMTGGSGYTF.

This sequence joins TRBV27 and TRBJ2-5; D unresolved. The germline gives CDR1 MNHEY, CDR2 SMNVEV (reference sequence). Between the trimmed V and J ends, which lost 0 bases and 5 bases, there was a span of 16 bases. The CDR3 length is 16 residues. CDR3 in amino acids: CASSLSPPGFGETQYF. DNA of the CDR3: TGTGCCAGCAGTTTATCGCCCCCCGGGTTTGGGGAGACCCAGTACTTC.

The J gene is TRBJ1-6, the V gene TRBV30; tentatively, D is TRBD1 (6 bases). The CDR3 is 15 residues long. Trimming shortened V by 3 bases and J by 8 bases, and 17 bases separated the two germline ends. Germline CDR1 and CDR2: GTSNPN and SVGIG (reference sequence). This chain's CDR3 is CAWRAPGAFYSPLHF. In DNA form, the CDR3 reads TGTGCCTGGAGAGCCCCAGGGGCATTTTATTCACCCCTCCACTTT.

V is TRBV27 and J is TRBJ2-1; D may be TRBD1 (5 bases). V was pared by 5 bases and J by 3 bases, with 11 bases between. The CDR3 has 14 amino acids. CDR1 is MNHEY and CDR2 is SMNVEV in the germline V gene (reference sequence). CDR3 in amino acids: CASSPTVIYNEQFF. The CDR3 bases are TGTGCCAGCAGTCCGACAGTAATCTACAATGAGCAGTTCTTC.

The V gene is TRBV9, the J gene TRBJ1-1; the match to TRBD1 covers 11 bases. This CDR3 region has 16 residues. The germline V gene encodes CDR1 SGDLS and CDR2 YYNGEE. V gave up 4 bases and J gave up 1 base; unmatched junction bases: 6. The CDR3 DNA follows: TGTGCCAGCAGCCCAACGGACAGGGGGCGGAACACTGAAGCTTTCTTT. It specifies CASSPTDRGRNTEAFF.

The chain recombines TRBV5-4 with TRBJ2-2; 8 nucleotides line up with TRBD1. V gave up 3 bases and J gave up 5 bases; unmatched junction bases: 3. The CDR3 has 14 residues. CDR1 is SGHNT, CDR2 YYREEE, per germline (reference sequence). Here the CDR3 reads CASSSGQGTGELFF. The CDR3 DNA is TGTGCCAGCAGCTCCGGACAGGGTACCGGGGAGCTGTTTTTT.

The V call is TRBV7-3, the J call TRBJ2-3; TRBD2 agrees at 8 bases. The CDR3 is made up of 16 amino acids. Trimming at V came to 2 bases and at J to 6 bases, leaving 10 bases not matched to a gene. In germline, CDR1 is SGHTA, CDR2 FQGTGA. This CDR3 is CASSLLGSGVLDTQYF. The DNA for the CDR3 is TGTGCCAGCAGCTTATTGGGTAGCGGGGTTTTGGATACGCAGTATTTT.

The V and J genes are TRBV2 and TRBJ1-5; TRBD1 is a possible D gene (5 bases). Germline CDR1 SNHLY, CDR2 FYNNEI. This CDR3 region has 15 residues. V lost 8 bases, J lost 3 bases, and 17 bases lay in between. The CDR3 sequence is CASAPPGVVNQPQHF. As DNA, the CDR3 is TGTGCCAGCGCGCCCCCGGGGGTCGTCAATCAGCCCCAGCATTTT. The full variable domain, rest sourced from reference TRBV2 and TRBJ1-5, is EPEVTQTPSHQVTQMGQEVILRCVPISNHLYFYWYRQILGQKVEFLVSFYNNEISEKSEIFDDQFSVERPDGSNFTLKIRSTKLEDSAMYFCASAPPGVVNQPQHFGDGTRLSIL.

The gene calls are TRBV5-1 and TRBJ1-4; D is possibly TRBD1 (5 bases). In germline, CDR1 is SGHRS, CDR2 YFSETQ. The CDR3 has 14 amino acids. Deletions cut 4 bases from V and 3 bases from J, with 10 bases between. The CDR3 DNA sequence: TGCGCCAGCAGCACCGGGGGGGCTAATGAAAAACTGTTTTTT. This codes for CASSTGGANEKLFF.